The clone carrying this T cell receptor beta chain came up many times. MiXCR, applied by TCRdb to the PCR reads, yields one record per CDR3 protein. The sample shows approximately 97,000 distinct CDR3 sequences, 24% of them seen only once. The data belong to a study of molecular identifiers for immune sequencing clone quantification. The V and J ends lost 3 bases and 2 bases respectively, with 18 bases between them. The CDR3 is 17 amino acids. The genes are TRBV12-3 or TRBV12-4 and TRBJ2-3; possibly TRBD2 for D (6 bases). The sequence was collected from a human donor in good health. Some libraries in this study had Jurkat cell RNA spiked in. Source material: naive CD8+ T cells from blood, with Jurkat cell RNA spiked in. The subset is: FACS-sorted CD8+CD4-CCR7+CD45RA+ naive T cells. Here the CDR3 DNA reads TGTGCCAGCAGTTTGGTTCGGCTAGCGCCGTCCACAGATACGCAGTATTTT. This gives the protein CASSLVRLAPSTDTQYF.